The rows below give T cell receptor beta chains drawn from one sample of a study of cytomegalovirus exposure and HLA in healthy donors. Only in-frame clones appear in the TCRdb table, and some are missing; sequencing was by immunoSEQ multiplex PCR. Seen here are 200,000 or so clones, roughly 77% observed once, and the top ten hold approximately 0.36%. Specimen: PBMCs. Receptors originate from a male donor in good health and CMV-seropositive. Each CDR3 is given with its conserved first and last residue. The order of the fields is D gene, clone size, V gene, J gene, CDR3 protein, CDR3 DNA. The D gene is left open where the match is weak. Rows may omit the clone size; those that give it use once, few, many or a size class.

TRBD2,.,TRBV4-2,TRBJ2-1,CASSQDPPGSGRSYNEQFF,TGTGCCAGCAGCCAAGATCCCCCCGGTAGCGGGAGATCCTACAATGAGCAGTTCTTC
TRBD1,once,TRBV4-1,TRBJ1-2,CASSQGQGALDYGYTF,TGCGCCAGCAGCCAGGGACAGGGGGCGCTTGACTATGGCTACACCTTC
TRBD2,.,TRBV27,TRBJ2-7,CASRRRGDSYEQYF,TGTGCCAGCAGACGGCGGGGGGACTCCTACGAGCAGTACTTC
.,.,TRBV2,TRBJ2-2,CASSDVGGGGELFF,TGTGCCAGCAGTGATGTAGGGGGGGGCGGGGAGCTGTTTTTT
.,.,TRBV6-5,TRBJ2-7,CASSYRPGLNYEQYF,TGTGCCAGCAGTTATAGACCAGGTCTCAACTACGAGCAGTACTTC
.,.,TRBV5-1,TRBJ1-1,CASSSQGANTEAFF,TGCGCCAGCAGCTCACAGGGCGCGAACACTGAAGCTTTCTTT
TRBD1,few,TRBV4-3,TRBJ2-7,CASSQEWTGYEQYF,TGCGCCAGCAGCCAAGAGTGGACAGGGTATGAGCAGTACTTC
TRBD1,once,TRBV27,TRBJ1-6,CASSPGDRELVPLHF,TGTGCCAGCAGTCCCGGGGACAGGGAGTTGGTACCCCTCCACTTT
TRBD2,.,TRBV18,TRBJ2-5,CASSPPAGGPSETQYF,TGTGCCAGCTCACCCCCCGCGGGAGGGCCTTCCGAGACCCAGTACTTC
TRBD1,.,TRBV5-6,TRBJ1-2,CASSSEAPGQIYGYTF,TGTGCCAGCAGCTCTGAGGCTCCGGGACAGATATATGGCTACACCTTC
.,few,TRBV6-1,TRBJ1-3,CAWGGRDSGNTIYF,TGTGCCTGGGGGGGCAGGGACTCTGGAAACACCATATATTTT
.,.,TRBV4-3,TRBJ1-1,CASSHRVGHTEAFF,TGCGCCAGCAGCCACAGGGTAGGGCACACTGAAGCTTTCTTT
TRBD2,once,TRBV7-3,TRBJ2-3,CASSLRASGRDTQYF,TGTGCCAGCAGCTTAAGGGCTAGCGGGAGGGATACGCAGTATTTT
TRBD1,.,TRBV19,TRBJ2-1,CASSIDRGNYNEQFF,TGTGCCAGTAGTATAGACAGGGGGAATTACAATGAGCAGTTCTTC
TRBD1,.,TRBV7-9,TRBJ2-7,CSSSGYLRGQGINEQYF,TGTTCCAGCAGCGGATACTTACGGGGACAGGGGATCAACGAGCAGTACTTC
.,.,TRBV28,TRBJ2-7,CASSLNFYEQYF,TGTGCCAGCAGTTTGAACTTCTACGAGCAGTACTTC